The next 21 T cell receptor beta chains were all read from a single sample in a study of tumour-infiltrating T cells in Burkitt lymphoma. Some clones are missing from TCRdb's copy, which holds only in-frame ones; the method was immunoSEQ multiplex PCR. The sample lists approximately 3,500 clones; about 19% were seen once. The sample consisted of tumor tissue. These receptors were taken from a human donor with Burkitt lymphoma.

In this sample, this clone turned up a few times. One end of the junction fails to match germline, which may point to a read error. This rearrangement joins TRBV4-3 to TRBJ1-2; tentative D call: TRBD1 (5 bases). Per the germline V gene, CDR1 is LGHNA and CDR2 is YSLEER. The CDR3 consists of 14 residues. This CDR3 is CASSQETRGTGYTF. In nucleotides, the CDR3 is TGCGCCAGCAGCCAAGAGACTCGGGGGACCGGCTACACTTTC.

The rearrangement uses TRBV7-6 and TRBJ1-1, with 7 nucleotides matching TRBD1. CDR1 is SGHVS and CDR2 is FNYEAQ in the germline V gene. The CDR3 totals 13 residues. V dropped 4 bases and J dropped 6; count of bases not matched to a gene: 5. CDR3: CASSSGQDPEAFF. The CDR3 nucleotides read TGTGCCAGCAGCTCTGGACAGGACCCTGAAGCTTTCTTT. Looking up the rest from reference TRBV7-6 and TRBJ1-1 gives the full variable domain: GAGVSQSPRYKVTKRGQDVALRCDPISGHVSLYWYRQALGQGPEFLTYFNYEAQQDKSGLPNDRFSAERPEGSISTLTIQRTEQRDSAMYRCASSSGQDPEAFFGQGTRLTVV.

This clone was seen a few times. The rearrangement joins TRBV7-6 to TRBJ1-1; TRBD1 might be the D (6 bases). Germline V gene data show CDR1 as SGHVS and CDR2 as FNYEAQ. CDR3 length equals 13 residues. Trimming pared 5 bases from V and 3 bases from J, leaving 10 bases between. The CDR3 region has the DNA TGTGCCAGCAGCCCTCAGGGGTACACTGAAGCTTTCTTT. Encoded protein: CASSPQGYTEAFF.

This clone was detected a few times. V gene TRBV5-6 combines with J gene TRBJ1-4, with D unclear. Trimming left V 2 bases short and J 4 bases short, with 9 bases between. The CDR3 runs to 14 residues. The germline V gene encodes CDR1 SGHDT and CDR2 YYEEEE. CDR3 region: CASSLTGINEKLFF. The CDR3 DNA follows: TGTGCCAGCAGCTTAACGGGGATTAATGAAAAACTGTTTTTT.

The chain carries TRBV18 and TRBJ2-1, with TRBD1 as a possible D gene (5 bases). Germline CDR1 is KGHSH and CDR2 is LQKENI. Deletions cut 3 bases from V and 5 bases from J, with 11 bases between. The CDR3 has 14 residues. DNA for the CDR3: TGTGCCAGCTCACCGGGTCAGGGCCACAATGAGCAGTTCTTC. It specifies CASSPGQGHNEQFF. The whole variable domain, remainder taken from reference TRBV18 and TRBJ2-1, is NAGVMQNPRHLVRRRGQEARLRCSPMKGHSHVYWYRQLPEEGLKFMVYLQKENIIDESGMPKERFSAEFPKEGPSILRIQQVVRGDSAAYFCASSPGQGHNEQFFGPGTRLTVL.

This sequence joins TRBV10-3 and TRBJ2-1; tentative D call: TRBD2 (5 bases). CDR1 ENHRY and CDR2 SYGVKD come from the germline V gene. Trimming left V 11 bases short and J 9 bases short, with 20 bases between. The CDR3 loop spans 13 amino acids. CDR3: CALGKGAAVEQFF. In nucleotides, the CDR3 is TGTGCCCTCGGGAAGGGAGCCGCGGTTGAGCAGTTCTTC.

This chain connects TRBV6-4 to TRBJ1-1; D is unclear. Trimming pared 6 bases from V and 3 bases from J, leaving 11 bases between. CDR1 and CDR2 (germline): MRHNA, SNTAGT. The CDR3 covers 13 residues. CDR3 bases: TGTGCCAGCAGCCTTTGGTCGTACACTGAAGCTTTCTTT. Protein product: CASSLWSYTEAFF.

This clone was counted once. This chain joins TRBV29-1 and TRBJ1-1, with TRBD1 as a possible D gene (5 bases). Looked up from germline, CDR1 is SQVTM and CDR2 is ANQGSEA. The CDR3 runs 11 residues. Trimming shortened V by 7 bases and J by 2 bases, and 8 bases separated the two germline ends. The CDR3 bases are TGCAGCGCACAGGCCAACACTGAAGCTTTCTTT. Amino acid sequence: CSAQANTEAFF.

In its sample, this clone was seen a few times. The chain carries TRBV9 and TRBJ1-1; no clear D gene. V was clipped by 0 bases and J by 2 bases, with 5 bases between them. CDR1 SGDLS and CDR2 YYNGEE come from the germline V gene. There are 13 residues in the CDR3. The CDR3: CASSVEANTEAFF. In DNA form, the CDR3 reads TGTGCCAGCAGCGTAGAGGCTAACACTGAAGCTTTCTTT.

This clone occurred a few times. Here the CDR3 DNA reads TGCAGTGCTAGACTGGATACGCAGTATTTT. Protein sequence: CSARLDTQYF. V and J are TRBV20-1 and TRBJ2-3; D not certain. Per germline, CDR1 DFQATT and CDR2 SNEGSKA (reference sequence). The CDR3 length is 10 residues. V lost 2 bases and J lost 6, with 3 bases in between.

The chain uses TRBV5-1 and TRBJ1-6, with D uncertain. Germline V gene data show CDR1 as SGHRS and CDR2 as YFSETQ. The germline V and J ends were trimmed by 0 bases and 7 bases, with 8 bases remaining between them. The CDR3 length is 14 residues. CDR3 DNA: TGCGCCAGCAGCTTGGTACTGCAAAATTCACCCCTCCACTTT. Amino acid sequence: CASSLVLQNSPLHF.

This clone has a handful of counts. This CDR3 reads CSVKFGKGHQETQYF. CDR3 sequence (DNA): TGCAGCGTTAAATTCGGCAAGGGGCACCAAGAGACCCAGTACTTC. The genes are TRBV29-1 and TRBJ2-5, with a weak D call TRBD1 (5 bases). V shed 5 bases and J shed 0 bases, with 16 bases lying between them. Germline V gene sequence: CDR1 SQVTM, CDR2 ANQGSEA. There are 15 residues in the CDR3.

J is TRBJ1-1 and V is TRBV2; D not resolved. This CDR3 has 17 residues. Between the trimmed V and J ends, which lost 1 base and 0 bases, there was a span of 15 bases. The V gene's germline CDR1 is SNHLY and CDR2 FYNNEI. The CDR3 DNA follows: TGTGCCAGCAGTGAAGAGGTTGTAGGGTCCATGAACACTGAAGCTTTCTTT. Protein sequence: CASSEEVVGSMNTEAFF.

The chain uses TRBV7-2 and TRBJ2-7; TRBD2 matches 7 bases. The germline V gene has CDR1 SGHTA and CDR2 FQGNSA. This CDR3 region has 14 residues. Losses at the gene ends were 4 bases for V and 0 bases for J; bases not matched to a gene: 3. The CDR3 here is CASSSAGTSYEQYF. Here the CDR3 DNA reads TGTGCCAGCAGCTCAGCGGGGACCTCCTACGAGCAGTACTTC.

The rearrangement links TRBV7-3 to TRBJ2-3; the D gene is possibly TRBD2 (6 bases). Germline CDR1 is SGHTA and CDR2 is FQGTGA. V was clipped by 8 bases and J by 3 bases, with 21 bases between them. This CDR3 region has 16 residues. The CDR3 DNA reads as TGTGCCAGCGGGCCCTCCGGGACTTCCCTTACAGATACGCAGTATTTT. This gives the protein CASGPSGTSLTDTQYF.

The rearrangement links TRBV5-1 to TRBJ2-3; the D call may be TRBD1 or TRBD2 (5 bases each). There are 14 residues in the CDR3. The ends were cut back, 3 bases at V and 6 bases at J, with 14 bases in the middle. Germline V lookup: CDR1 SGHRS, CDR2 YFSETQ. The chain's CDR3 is CASSSGRSPDTQYF. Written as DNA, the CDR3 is TGCGCCAGCAGCTCGGGACGGAGTCCTGATACGCAGTATTTT. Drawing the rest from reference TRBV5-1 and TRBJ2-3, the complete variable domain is KAGVTQTPRYLIKTRGQQVTLSCSPISGHRSVSWYQQTPGQGLQFLFEYFSETQRNKGNFPGRFSGRQFSNSRSEMNVSTLELGDSALYLCASSSGRSPDTQYFGPGTRLTVL.

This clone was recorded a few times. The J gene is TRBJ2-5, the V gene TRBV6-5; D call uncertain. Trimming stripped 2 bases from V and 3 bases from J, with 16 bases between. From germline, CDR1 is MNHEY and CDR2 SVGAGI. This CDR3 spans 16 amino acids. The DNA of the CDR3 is TGTGCCAGCAGTTACCGGTCCCAGGCCCCCAAAGAGACCCAGTACTTC. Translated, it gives CASSYRSQAPKETQYF.

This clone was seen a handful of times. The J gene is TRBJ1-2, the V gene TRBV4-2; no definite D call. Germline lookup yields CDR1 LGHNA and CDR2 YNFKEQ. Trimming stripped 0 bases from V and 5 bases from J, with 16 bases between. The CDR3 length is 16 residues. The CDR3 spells CASSQEEKVGEYGYTF. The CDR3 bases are TGTGCCAGCAGCCAAGAAGAGAAGGTTGGGGAGTATGGCTACACCTTC.

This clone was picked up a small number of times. The CDR3 DNA follows: TGCGCCAGCGGTGATACGACTAGGTCGGCCCAGTACTTC. It codes for CASGDTTRSAQYF. This chain uses TRBV4-3 with TRBJ2-5; D might be TRBD2 (6 bases). V was trimmed by 8 bases and J by 9 bases, leaving 19 bases between them. This CDR3 region has 13 residues. Germline CDR1 LGHNA, CDR2 YSLEER.

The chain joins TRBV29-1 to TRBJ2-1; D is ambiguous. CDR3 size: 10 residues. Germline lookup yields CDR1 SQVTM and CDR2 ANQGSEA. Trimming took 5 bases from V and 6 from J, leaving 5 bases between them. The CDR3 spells CSVPGNEQFF. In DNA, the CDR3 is TGCAGCGTTCCGGGCAATGAGCAGTTCTTC.

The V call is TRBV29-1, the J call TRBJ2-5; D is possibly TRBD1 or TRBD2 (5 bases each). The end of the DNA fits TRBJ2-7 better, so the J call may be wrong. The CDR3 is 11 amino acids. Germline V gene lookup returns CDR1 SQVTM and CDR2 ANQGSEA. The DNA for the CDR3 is TGCAGCGTTGGAGAGGGGAGCGAGCAGTACTTC. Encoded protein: CSVGEGSEQYF.